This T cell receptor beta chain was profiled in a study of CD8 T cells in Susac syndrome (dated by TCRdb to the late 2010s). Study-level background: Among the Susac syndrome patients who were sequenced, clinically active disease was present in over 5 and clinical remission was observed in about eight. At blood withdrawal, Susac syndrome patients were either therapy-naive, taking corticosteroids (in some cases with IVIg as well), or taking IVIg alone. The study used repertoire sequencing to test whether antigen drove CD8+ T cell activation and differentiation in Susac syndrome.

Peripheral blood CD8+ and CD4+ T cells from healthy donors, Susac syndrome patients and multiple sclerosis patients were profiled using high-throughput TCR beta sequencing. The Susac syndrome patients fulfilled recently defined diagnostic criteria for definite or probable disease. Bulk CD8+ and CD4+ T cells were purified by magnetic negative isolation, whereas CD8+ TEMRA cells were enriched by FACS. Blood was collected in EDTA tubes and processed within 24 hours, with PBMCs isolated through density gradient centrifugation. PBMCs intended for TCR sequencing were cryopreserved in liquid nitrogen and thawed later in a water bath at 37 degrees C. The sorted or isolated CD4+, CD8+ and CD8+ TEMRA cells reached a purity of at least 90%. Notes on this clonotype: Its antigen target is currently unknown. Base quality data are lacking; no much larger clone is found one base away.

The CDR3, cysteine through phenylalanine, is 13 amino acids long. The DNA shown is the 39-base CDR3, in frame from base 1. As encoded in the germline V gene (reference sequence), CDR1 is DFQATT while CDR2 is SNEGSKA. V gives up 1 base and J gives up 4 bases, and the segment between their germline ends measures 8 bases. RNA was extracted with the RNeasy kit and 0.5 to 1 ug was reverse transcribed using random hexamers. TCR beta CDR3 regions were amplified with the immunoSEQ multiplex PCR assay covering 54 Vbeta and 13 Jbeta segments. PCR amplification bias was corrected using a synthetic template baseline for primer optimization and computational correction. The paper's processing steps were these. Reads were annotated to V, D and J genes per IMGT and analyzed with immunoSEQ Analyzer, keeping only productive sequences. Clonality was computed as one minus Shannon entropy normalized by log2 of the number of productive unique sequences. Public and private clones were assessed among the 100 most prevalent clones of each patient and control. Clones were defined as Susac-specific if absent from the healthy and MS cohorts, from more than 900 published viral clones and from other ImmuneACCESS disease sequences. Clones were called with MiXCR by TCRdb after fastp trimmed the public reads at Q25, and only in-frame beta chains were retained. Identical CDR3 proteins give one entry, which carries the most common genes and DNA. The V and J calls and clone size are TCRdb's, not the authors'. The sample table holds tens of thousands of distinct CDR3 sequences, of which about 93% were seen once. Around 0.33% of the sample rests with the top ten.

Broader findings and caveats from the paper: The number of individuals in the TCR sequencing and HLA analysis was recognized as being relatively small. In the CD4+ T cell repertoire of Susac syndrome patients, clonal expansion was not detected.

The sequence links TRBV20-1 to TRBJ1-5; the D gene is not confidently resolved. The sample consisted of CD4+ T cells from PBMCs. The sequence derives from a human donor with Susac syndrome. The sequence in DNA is TGCAGTGCTAGAGCCCTTGATAATCAGCCCCAGCATTTT. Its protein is CSARALDNQPQHF.